Sequencing of this T cell receptor beta chain was carried out in a study of CD8+ T cells in alopecia areata. Study summary: Administration of oral tofacitinib to treated patients was at 5 to 10 mg twice daily. Severity of treated patients was scored by affected scalp percentage. Findings of the study overall: With tofacitinib ongoing, many expanded lesional clones persisted in both scalp and blood.

Treatment meaning: oral pan-JAK inhibitor, 5-10 mg twice daily. Peripheral blood and lesional scalp punch biopsies came from alopecia areata patients. About this clone itself: Its matching antigen is unknown.

The germline V gene encodes CDR1 SGHAT and CDR2 FQNNGV. The CDR3 runs to 14 residues. V was pared by 2 bases and J by 6 bases, with 2 bases of the junction left unmatched. cDNA prepared by RNA extraction and subsequent reverse transcription served as the template for sequencing. Profiling relied on immunoSEQ multiplex PCR, and the TCRdb table lists in-frame clones only, not all of them. This sample yields approximately 210,000 clones, of which roughly 66% are seen a single time; approximately 1.2% belongs to the top ten. The sample in question was CD4+ T cells sorted from blood, obtained at roughly week 45, from a patient treated with tofacitinib. This TCR was sampled from a human donor with alopecia areata. The rearrangement joins TRBV11-2 to TRBJ2-1, with 9 bases that match TRBD1. CDR3 region: CASSLSGQGNEQFF. The CDR3 coding sequence is TGTGCCAGCAGCTTATCGGGACAGGGCAATGAGCAGTTCTTC.